A selection of T cell receptor beta chains follows, all from one sample in a study of blood T cell repertoires in COVID-19. Repertoires were generated with immunoSEQ multiplex PCR, while TCRdb's copy carries only in-frame clones and drops some. The sample holds 280,000 or so clones; approximately 86% are singletons and the top ten take about 2.2%. Sequenced sample: peripheral blood. Every receptor here comes from a woman aged 25 to 39 who had recovered from COVID-19. The CDR3 runs from the conserved cysteine through the conserved F or W.

J | V | CDR3
TRBJ2-1 | TRBV2 | CASSPTSGGYNEQFF
TRBJ2-1 | TRBV5-1 | CASSFTGGPKEQFF
TRBJ2-3 | TRBV11-2 | CASSPTARGAADTQYF
TRBJ1-3 | TRBV5-1 | CASSNTGELGNTIYF
TRBJ1-3 | TRBV9 | CASSVGETGNTIYF
TRBJ1-2 | TRBV30 | CAWSSHMGPGYTF
TRBJ1-2 | TRBV5-6 | CASSLNGEYGYTF
TRBJ1-5 | TRBV6-2/TRBV6-3 | CASSYSGGGQPQHF
TRBJ2-3 | TRBV4-1 | CASSQVAFGTAIDTQYF
TRBJ2-1 | TRBV29-1 | CSVRGSSYNEQFF
TRBJ1-2 | TRBV18 | CASSPDINYGYTF
TRBJ2-3 | TRBV27 | CASSLTQGADTQYF
TRBJ2-3 | TRBV11-2 | CATQGLAGKDTQYF
TRBJ2-1 | TRBV10-1 | CATSLAGSEQFF
TRBJ2-3 | TRBV21-1 | CASRRAGGPSDTQYF
TRBJ2-7 | TRBV27 | CASSLFGGHYEQYF
TRBJ1-2 | TRBV28 | CASTGDGYTF
TRBJ1-5 | TRBV27 | CASSEDISNQPQHF
TRBJ1-5 | TRBV28 | CASTRPPTGYSNQPQHF
TRBJ2-7 | TRBV2 | CASSGQVTGDEQYF
TRBJ2-2 | TRBV5-6 | CASSLVTSGGGTGELFF
TRBJ2-2 | TRBV9 | CASGGISTGELFF
TRBJ2-2 | TRBV3-1/TRBV3-2 | CASGLQGASGELFF
TRBJ1-1 | TRBV19 | CASSIAPGGMNTEAFF
TRBJ2-2 | TRBV5-1 | CASSSWTGGTGELFF
TRBJ2-2 | TRBV10-2 | CASSTGNTGELFF
TRBJ2-1 | TRBV21-1 | CASSEFVLAGGGNEQFF
TRBJ2-2 | TRBV10-1 | CASQTSGGTGELFF
TRBJ2-3 | TRBV13 | CASSSRDRYTDTQYF
TRBJ2-2 | TRBV11-2 | CASSPGEAGELFF
TRBJ2-7 | TRBV18 | CASSPAPGLAGGEQYF
TRBJ1-2 | TRBV19 | CASSISVHDYGYTF
TRBJ1-2 | TRBV6-5 | CASSRQVSWGYTF
TRBJ1-2 | TRBV3-1/TRBV3-2 | CASSRSGGYGYTF
TRBJ2-3 | TRBV5-1 | CASSGGLANADTQYF
TRBJ2-7 | TRBV11-2 | CASSYGNSYEQYF
TRBJ2-3 | TRBV4-3 | CASSQDRFRSPDTQYF
TRBJ2-3 | TRBV4-1 | CASSQGRDADTQYF
TRBJ2-7 | TRBV7-9 | CASSPSTGTSEQYF
TRBJ1-1 | TRBV5-4 | CASSLWDRGAHTEAFF
TRBJ2-7 | TRBV9 | CASSAQAGEQYF
TRBJ1-5 | TRBV6-2/TRBV6-3 | CASSYGGMYQPQHF
TRBJ2-1 | TRBV7-9 | CASSPPSDYNEQFF
TRBJ2-7 | TRBV27 | CASGARKNEQYF
TRBJ2-2 | TRBV6-5 | CATLLNRGAGELFF
TRBJ2-1 | TRBV6-4 | CASSDSNRRGSYNEQFF
TRBJ1-1 | TRBV9 | CASSVGTGRGTEAFF
TRBJ2-3 | TRBV4-1 | CASSHPGLAISTGTDTQYF
TRBJ2-7 | TRBV19 | CASSNRGASYEQYF
TRBJ1-2 | TRBV6-5 | CASSSVDRAVNYGYTF
TRBJ2-2 | TRBV6-5 | CASSLGTGRNTGELFF
TRBJ2-3 | TRBV19 | CASSADRGRSTDTQYF
TRBJ1-2 | TRBV12-3/TRBV12-4 | CASSDRGEGYTF
TRBJ2-7 | TRBV20-1 | CSASMAGATEQYF
TRBJ2-7 | TRBV10-3 | CAISEVDRVSYEQYF